The 14 T cell receptor beta chains below come from one sample, sequenced in a study of cytomegalovirus exposure and HLA in healthy donors listed by TCRdb under 2017. The method was the immunoSEQ multiplex PCR assay. The multiplex PCR relied on a mix of 60 forward primers for TCR Vbeta segments and 13 reverse primers for TCR Jbeta segments. Held by TCRdb, this immuneACCESS table contains in-frame sequences only and omits some clones. Under half of the omission traces to an unresolved V gene where checked; the cause of the rest is unknown. The sample yields more than 95,000 clones; 70% to 80% were counted once. The biggest ten clones account for roughly 1.6% of the sample. The source material was PBMCs. These TCRs come from a woman aged 18-30 years in good health and CMV-seronegative.

The V and J genes are TRBV5-6 and TRBJ1-1; perhaps TRBD1 as D (6 bases). The germline gives CDR1 SGHDT, CDR2 YYEEEE. The CDR3 totals 14 residues. The V gene lost 4 bases and the J gene lost 8 bases, with 18 bases spanning the gap. The CDR3 DNA reads as TGTGCCAGCAGCCTCATTAGGGCAGGGGAAGAAGCTTTCTTT. Translation: CASSLIRAGEEAFF.

The chain uses TRBV6-4 and TRBJ1-4; a possible D gene is TRBD1 (5 bases). CDR1 is MRHNA, CDR2 SNTAGT, per germline. V was pared by 3 bases and J by 10 bases, with 15 bases between. This CDR3 is built from 14 residues. DNA of the CDR3: TGTGCCAGCAGTGATCTCTCGGGGGGAGGAAAACTGTTTTTT. Translation: CASSDLSGGGKLFF.

J is TRBJ1-4 and V is TRBV9; 11 nucleotides match TRBD1. The CDR3 runs to 15 residues. With V trimmed by 3 bases and J by 8 bases, 6 bases remained unmatched. From germline, CDR1 is SGDLS and CDR2 YYNGEE. CDR3 loop: CASSGTGGAREKLFF. The CDR3 region has the DNA TGTGCCAGCAGCGGGACAGGGGGCGCAAGAGAAAAACTGTTTTTT.

The chain joins TRBV6-5 to TRBJ1-1; possibly TRBD1 for D (5 bases). With 5 bases removed from V and 2 bases from J, the gap between germline ends came to 12 bases. The CDR3 covers 14 residues. The germline gives CDR1 MNHEY, CDR2 SVGAGI. CDR3 sequence reads: CASSPQGSNTEAFF. In nucleotides, the CDR3 is TGTGCCAGCAGTCCCCAGGGTTCAAACACTGAAGCTTTCTTT.

This clone was observed a handful of times. The sample has other DNA sequences that encode this CDR3 too. V usage is TRBV5-1 and J usage is TRBJ1-1; D not resolved. The V and J ends lost 0 bases and 2 bases respectively, with 8 bases between them. The germline gives CDR1 SGHRS, CDR2 YFSETQ. The CDR3 runs 14 residues. The CDR3 spells CASSLAGDNTEAFF. DNA for the CDR3: TGCGCCAGCAGCTTGGCCGGTGATAACACTGAAGCTTTCTTT.

The genes are TRBV6-6 and TRBJ2-5; the D gene is possibly TRBD2 (7 bases). Germline CDR1 reads MNHNY; CDR2 reads SVGAGI (reference sequence). V lost 2 bases and J 5 bases, leaving 15 bases between the germline ends. The CDR3 extends over 15 amino acids. CDR3 in amino acids: CASSYVGGRAETQYF. The CDR3 DNA sequence: TGTGCCAGCAGTTACGTGGGGGGGCGCGCGGAGACCCAGTACTTC.

V usage is TRBV7-2 and J usage is TRBJ1-1; D unclear. CDR1 is SGHTA, CDR2 FQGNSA, per germline. This CDR3 has 13 amino acids. Trimming stripped 5 bases from V and 2 bases from J, with 9 bases between. CDR3 DNA: TGTGCCAGCAGCCCCCCGAGCAACACTGAAGCTTTCTTT. Translation gives CASSPPSNTEAFF.

The rearrangement links TRBV6-5 to TRBJ2-7; the D gene is possibly TRBD2 (5 bases). V shed 2 bases and J shed 0 bases, with 11 bases lying between them. Per germline, CDR1 MNHEY and CDR2 SVGAGI. The CDR3 runs to 15 residues. CDR3 region: CASSYDWESSYEQYF. CDR3 coding DNA: TGTGCCAGCAGTTACGATTGGGAGAGCTCCTACGAGCAGTACTTC.

This clone was counted a single time. J is TRBJ1-1 and V is TRBV10-2, with D possibly TRBD1 on 6 matching bases. The CDR3 contains 12 residues. With 7 bases removed from V and 7 bases from J, the gap between germline ends came to 13 bases. Germline V gene lookup returns CDR1 WSHSY and CDR2 SAAADI. This CDR3 is CASTRGRNEAFF. CDR3 coding DNA: TGCGCCAGCACCAGGGGTAGGAATGAAGCTTTCTTT.

This clone was seen just once. CDR3 protein: CAWSFDIAEAFF. The CDR3 DNA sequence: TGTGCCTGGTCTTTTGACATCGCTGAAGCTTTCTTT. The rearrangement joins TRBV30 to TRBJ1-1; no firm D call. The V end lost 5 bases, the J end lost 6 bases, and 13 bases lay between the germline ends. Germline V gene lookup returns CDR1 GTSNPN and CDR2 SVGIG (reference sequence). The CDR3 has 12 amino acids.

The CDR3, as DNA: TGTGCCAGCAGTGAATACGGGGGTAGCTCCTACGAGCAGTACTTC. This encodes CASSEYGGSSYEQYF. V and J are TRBV25-1 and TRBJ2-7; the D gene is possibly TRBD2 (6 bases). Trimming took off 0 bases at V and 0 bases at J, with 9 bases between the two ends. Germline V gene sequence: CDR1 MGHDK, CDR2 SYGVNS. This CDR3 has 15 amino acids.

V usage is TRBV2 and J usage is TRBJ2-1; 8 nucleotides line up with TRBD2. Unmatched junction bases numbered 5, after V lost 3 bases and J lost 4 bases. Germline CDR1 reads SNHLY; CDR2 reads FYNNEI. CDR3 length equals 15 residues. Here the CDR3 reads CASSDGGGRYNEQFF. Written as DNA, the CDR3 is TGTGCCAGCAGTGATGGCGGGGGGCGATACAATGAGCAGTTCTTC. Variable domain in full (rest from reference TRBV2 and TRBJ2-1): EPEVTQTPSHQVTQMGQEVILRCVPISNHLYFYWYRQILGQKVEFLVSFYNNEISEKSEIFDDQFSVERPDGSNFTLKIRSTKLEDSAMYFCASSDGGGRYNEQFFGPGTRLTVL.

The V call is TRBV9, the J call TRBJ2-3, with 7 bases aligning to TRBD2. Germline values: CDR1 SGDLS, CDR2 YYNGEE. V dropped 0 bases and J dropped 2; count of bases not matched to a gene: 15. CDR3 length: 19 residues. CDR3 in amino acids: CASSVERGTGGGSTDTQYF. CDR3 in DNA: TGTGCCAGCAGCGTAGAGAGAGGGACTGGCGGGGGATCCACAGATACGCAGTATTTT.

The rearrangement joins TRBV30 to TRBJ2-7; the match to TRBD2 covers 9 bases. This CDR3 spans 17 amino acids. V shed 1 base, J shed 0 bases, and the junction held 10 bases outside the gene matches. Germline V gene sequence: CDR1 GTSNPN, CDR2 SVGIG (reference sequence). CDR3 nucleotide sequence: TGTGCCTGGAGTGGGGGTCTAGCGGGGTTCTACTCCTACGAGCAGTACTTC. It specifies CAWSGGLAGFYSYEQYF.